The rows below give T cell receptor beta chains drawn from one sample of a study of lymphopenia after photon versus proton radiotherapy. The method was immunoSEQ multiplex PCR; TCRdb's version includes in-frame clones alone and lacks a portion of them. Among about 42,000 clones listed, about 83% were seen once. The starting material was peripheral blood, obtained from a patient treated with proton-based radiotherapy. These receptors were taken from a woman aged 70-85 years with pancreatic cancer. CDR3s leave out the opening cysteine and the closing phenylalanine or tryptophan.

v_call cdr3_aa
TRBV7-9 ASSLAGAEKLF
TRBV19 ATNRGYGANVLT
TRBV7-9 ASSLDEKLF
TRBV7-2 ASSNTGTGEAF
TRBV2 ASISALRGGADTQY
TRBV15 ATSRDPSGGETQY
TRBV7-8 ASSLGGARLNTEAF
TRBV7-2 ASSHGTAYGYT
TRBV7-3 ASSLGSRGGNEQF
TRBV10-3 AITTNGNRGHTGELF
TRBV5-1 ASSSNRDRVYEQY
TRBV28 ASRLAGGETQY
TRBV12-5 ASRDRGSYNEQF
TRBV11-3 ASRPRQGGQSEAF
TRBV18 ASSSSAGTEAF
TRBV19 ASSMRGLAGGSSYNEQF
TRBV4-2 ASSQDVNGAVPTQY
TRBV27 ASSLSFVSGIGLRETQY
TRBV5-4 ASSSGLAGGLSNTGELF
TRBV5-1 ASSLGRFVTQY
TRBV7-2 ASSPSTRVGYGYT
TRBV7-2 ASSHGTAYEQY
TRBV29-1 SVETREKSYEQY
TRBV29-1 SVEGQDRATYEQY
TRBV7-3 ASSETQGANQPQH
TRBV28 ASKLGQGMGSNQPQH
TRBV27 ASRRPTGLAGSWETQY
TRBV19 ASSISGNTIY
TRBV11-2 ASRQTGTNTGELF
TRBV28 ASSSPGEDYGYT
TRBV30 AWTRGNGNTIY
TRBV13 ASRREENSGANVLT
TRBV28 ASSSPQVAGGGEQY